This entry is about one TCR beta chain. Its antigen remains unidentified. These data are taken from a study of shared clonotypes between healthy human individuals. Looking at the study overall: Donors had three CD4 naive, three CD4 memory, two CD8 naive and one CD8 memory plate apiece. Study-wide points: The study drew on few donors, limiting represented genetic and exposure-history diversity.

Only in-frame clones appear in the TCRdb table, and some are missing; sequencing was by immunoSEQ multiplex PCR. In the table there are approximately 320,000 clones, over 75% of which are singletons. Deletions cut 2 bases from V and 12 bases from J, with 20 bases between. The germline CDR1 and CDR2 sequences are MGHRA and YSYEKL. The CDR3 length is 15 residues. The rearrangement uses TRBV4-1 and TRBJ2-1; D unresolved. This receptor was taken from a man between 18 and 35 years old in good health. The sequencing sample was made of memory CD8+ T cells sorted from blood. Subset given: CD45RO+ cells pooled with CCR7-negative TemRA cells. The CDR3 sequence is CASSQYPLGPMGQFF. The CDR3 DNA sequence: TGCGCCAGCAGCCAATATCCCCTAGGGCCCATGGGGCAGTTCTTC.